Listed below are T cell receptor beta chains from one sample, sequenced in a study of graft-versus-host responses after intestinal transplantation. The assay was immunoSEQ multiplex PCR, and TCRdb's table has in-frame clones only and misses some. Among just under 55,000 clones listed, about 89% were seen once. The starting material was PBMCs, obtained 650 to 680 days after intestinal transplant. These receptors all stem from a human patient who received an intestinal transplant, so some T cells may come from the graft donor. CDR3s include the opening cysteine and the closing phenylalanine or tryptophan. A D gene is named only where the DNA matches it firmly. Rows may omit the clone size; those that give it use once, few, many or a size class.

d_gene: TRBD1
v_gene: TRBV7-9
abundance: once
j_gene: TRBJ1-1
CDR3aa: CASSLGQGQNTEAFF
CDR3nt: TGTGCCAGCAGCCTGGGACAGGGGCAGAACACTGAAGCTTTCTTT

d_gene: NA
v_gene: TRBV19
abundance: NA
j_gene: TRBJ2-4
CDR3aa: CASSIGTLLYKNIQYF
CDR3nt: TGTGCCAGTAGTATAGGGACGCTTCTTTACAAAAACATTCAGTACTTC

d_gene: TRBD1
v_gene: TRBV14
abundance: NA
j_gene: TRBJ2-7
CDR3aa: CASSQQGAGAYEQYF
CDR3nt: TGTGCCAGCAGCCAACAGGGGGCCGGGGCCTACGAGCAGTACTTC

d_gene: NA
v_gene: TRBV29-1
abundance: NA
j_gene: TRBJ2-5
CDR3aa: CSVVTHRDYQETQYF
CDR3nt: TGCAGCGTTGTCACTCACAGGGACTACCAAGAGACCCAGTACTTC

d_gene: NA
v_gene: TRBV6-1
abundance: NA
j_gene: TRBJ1-2
CDR3aa: CASTSAGRDGYTF
CDR3nt: TGTGCCAGCACTTCTGCGGGGCGGGATGGCTACACCTTC

d_gene: NA
v_gene: TRBV6-1
abundance: NA
j_gene: TRBJ2-7
CDR3aa: CAVTTRSSYEQYF
CDR3nt: TGTGCCGTAACGACCCGGTCGTCCTACGAGCAGTACTTC

d_gene: NA
v_gene: TRBV18
abundance: NA
j_gene: TRBJ1-1
CDR3aa: CASSPGQADTEAFF
CDR3nt: TGTGCCAGCTCACCAGGGCAGGCGGACACTGAAGCTTTCTTT

d_gene: TRBD2
v_gene: TRBV7-9
abundance: NA
j_gene: TRBJ2-3
CDR3aa: CASSSGTSGPDTQYF
CDR3nt: TGTGCCAGCAGCTCCGGGACTAGCGGACCAGATACGCAGTATTTT

d_gene: NA
v_gene: TRBV6-5
abundance: NA
j_gene: TRBJ1-6
CDR3aa: CASSYSPFDSPLHF
CDR3nt: TGTGCCAGCAGTTACTCTCCGTTCGATTCACCCCTCCACTTT

d_gene: NA
v_gene: TRBV7-9
abundance: NA
j_gene: TRBJ2-2
CDR3aa: CASSFGSTGELFF
CDR3nt: TGTGCCAGCAGCTTTGGTAGCACCGGGGAGCTGTTTTTT

d_gene: TRBD1
v_gene: TRBV7-7
abundance: NA
j_gene: TRBJ2-1
CDR3aa: CASSLGGGPYNEQFF
CDR3nt: TGTGCCAGCAGCTTAGGAGGGGGCCCCTACAATGAGCAGTTCTTC

d_gene: NA
v_gene: TRBV6-1
abundance: once
j_gene: TRBJ1-2
CDR3aa: CASSDGAGDLDYGYTF
CDR3nt: TGTGCCAGCAGTGATGGAGCAGGGGATTTAGACTATGGCTACACCTTC

d_gene: NA
v_gene: TRBV7-9
abundance: few
j_gene: TRBJ1-1
CDR3aa: CASSLEDNRQAFF
CDR3nt: TGTGCCAGCAGCTTAGAAGATAATAGGCAAGCTTTCTTT

d_gene: NA
v_gene: TRBV2
abundance: NA
j_gene: TRBJ2-1
CDR3aa: CASSERLIEQFF
CDR3nt: TGTGCCAGCAGTGAACGGCTAATAGAGCAGTTCTTC

d_gene: TRBD1
v_gene: TRBV7-8
abundance: NA
j_gene: TRBJ2-2
CDR3aa: CASSLPQGANTGELFF
CDR3nt: TGTGCCAGCAGCTTACCACAGGGGGCGAACACCGGGGAGCTGTTTTTT

d_gene: NA
v_gene: TRBV5-1
abundance: NA
j_gene: TRBJ1-6
CDR3aa: CASSRGGSDNSPLHF
CDR3nt: TGCGCCAGCAGCCGCGGGGGATCAGATAATTCACCCCTCCACTTT